This TCR beta chain derives from a study of T cells after somatic rescue of genetic block. The assay was immunoSEQ multiplex PCR, and TCRdb's table has in-frame clones only and misses some. Of around 15,000 clones listed, under 80% are singletons. After removal of 1 base from V and 0 bases from J, the junction contained 10 bases not matched to a gene. This CDR3 has 19 residues. Germline assignment: CDR1 LGHNA and CDR2 YNFKEQ. The sequence was collected from a young man. This chain links TRBV4-2 with TRBJ1-5, with 9 bases fitting TRBD1. The sample consisted of peripheral blood mononuclear cells (PBMCs). The CDR3 DNA follows: TGTGCCAGCAGCCAAGGTCGGGGACAGGGACCATATAGCAATCAGCCCCAGCATTTT. As protein: CASSQGRGQGPYSNQPQHF.